Included here is one T cell receptor (beta chain) sequence, with context. The data originate from a study of T-cell reconstitution after alpha-beta-depleted transplantation in children. Preparation of the TCRbeta library used unique molecular identifiers. MiXCR was run by TCRdb on the PCR reads, yielding one entry per CDR3 protein. This sample yields roughly 500,000 distinct CDR3 sequences, of which roughly 33% are seen a single time; 2% to 2.5% belongs to the top ten. This CDR3 has 14 amino acids. The V gene's germline CDR1 is MNHEY and CDR2 SVGEGT. V shed 2 bases and J shed 4 bases, with 11 bases lying between them.

Sequenced material: PBMCs from the stem cell graft donor, taken from the stem cell graft. The J gene is TRBJ1-2, the V gene TRBV6-2 or TRBV6-3; D not resolved. The sequence was obtained from a human donor who donated a stem cell graft to a child with aplastic anemia. DNA for the CDR3: TGTGCCAGCAGTTACAACGGCCCCATCTATGGCTACACCTTC. It encodes CASSYNGPIYGYTF.